This is a list of T cell receptor beta chains from one sample in a study of shared clonotypes between healthy human individuals. The repertoire was sequenced with immunoSEQ multiplex PCR; TCRdb's copy has only in-frame clones and lacks some. Among about 2.1 million clones, about 92% were seen once, and the ten largest hold about 1.5%. The specimen was naive CD8+ T cells from PBMCs. The receptors stem from a man between 18 and 29 years old in good health. Some clones in this sample may be carry-over from other donors' samples. Each CDR3 is given with its conserved first and last residue. The D gene is left open where the match is weak. The size of a clone is reported for some rows only, either as once, few or many, or as a class for expanded clones.

J gene: TRBJ1-2
D gene: .
clone size: .
V gene: TRBV6-5
CDR3 protein: CASRKQEGDTHTF
CDR3 DNA: TGTGCCAGCCGTAAACAGGAAGGGGACACCCACACCTTC

J gene: TRBJ2-5
D gene: .
clone size: .
V gene: TRBV28
CDR3 protein: CASSPLTSMETQYF
CDR3 DNA: TGTGCCAGCAGTCCACTGACTAGTATGGAGACCCAGTACTTC

J gene: TRBJ2-3
D gene: .
clone size: .
V gene: TRBV27
CDR3 protein: CASSLSPRGDTQYF
CDR3 DNA: TGTGCCAGCAGTTTGAGTCCCCGGGGAGATACGCAGTATTTT

J gene: TRBJ1-2
D gene: TRBD1
clone size: .
V gene: TRBV5-6
CDR3 protein: CASSFETGSYGYTF
CDR3 DNA: TGTGCCAGCAGCTTTGAGACAGGGTCCTATGGCTACACCTTC

J gene: TRBJ1-2
D gene: .
clone size: .
V gene: TRBV7-3
CDR3 protein: CASSLPSPGQGPNYGYTF
CDR3 DNA: TGTGCCAGCAGCTTACCCTCCCCCGGACAAGGACCAAACTATGGCTACACCTTC

J gene: TRBJ2-7
D gene: .
clone size: .
V gene: TRBV5-1
CDR3 protein: CASSLKSAAYEQYF
CDR3 DNA: TGCGCCAGCAGCTTAAAAAGCGCAGCCTACGAGCAGTACTTC

J gene: TRBJ2-7
D gene: TRBD2
clone size: .
V gene: TRBV4-1
CDR3 protein: CASSPTRTSPNEQYF
CDR3 DNA: TGCGCCAGCAGCCCCACCCGGACTAGCCCCAACGAGCAGTACTTC

J gene: TRBJ1-5
D gene: .
clone size: once
V gene: TRBV7-2
CDR3 protein: CASSLTGTVMYSNQPQHF
CDR3 DNA: TGTGCCAGCAGCTTGACCGGGACGGTGATGTATAGCAATCAGCCCCAGCATTTT

J gene: TRBJ2-2
D gene: .
clone size: .
V gene: TRBV9
CDR3 protein: CASSARGELFF
CDR3 DNA: TGTGCCAGCAGCGCGCGGGGGGAGCTGTTTTTT

J gene: TRBJ2-5
D gene: TRBD2
clone size: .
V gene: TRBV5-1
CDR3 protein: CASSLFLAGTKETQYF
CDR3 DNA: TGCGCCAGCAGCTTGTTCCTAGCGGGAACTAAAGAGACCCAGTACTTC

J gene: TRBJ2-5
D gene: .
clone size: .
V gene: TRBV29-1
CDR3 protein: CSVLGTPNLQETQYF
CDR3 DNA: TGCAGCGTCCTCGGGACGCCGAACCTCCAAGAGACCCAGTACTTC

J gene: TRBJ2-1
D gene: .
clone size: .
V gene: TRBV19
CDR3 protein: CASSERVSSYNEQFF
CDR3 DNA: TGTGCCAGTAGTGAAAGGGTATCTTCCTACAATGAGCAGTTCTTC

J gene: TRBJ2-3
D gene: TRBD1
clone size: .
V gene: TRBV4-1
CDR3 protein: CASSQNPTGVNTQYF
CDR3 DNA: TGCGCCAGCAGCCAAAACCCAACAGGGGTGAATACGCAGTATTTT

J gene: TRBJ2-6
D gene: .
clone size: .
V gene: TRBV27
CDR3 protein: CASSFGTLNVLTF
CDR3 DNA: TGTGCCAGCAGTTTTGGAACTCTAAACGTCCTGACTTTC

J gene: TRBJ2-2
D gene: TRBD1
clone size: .
V gene: TRBV27
CDR3 protein: CASSLSLGTGNTGELFF
CDR3 DNA: TGTGCCAGCAGTTTATCACTCGGGACAGGTAACACCGGGGAGCTGTTTTTT

J gene: TRBJ1-4
D gene: TRBD1
clone size: .
V gene: TRBV7-6
CDR3 protein: CASSLAGQVNEKLFF
CDR3 DNA: TGTGCCAGCAGCTTAGCGGGACAGGTGAATGAAAAACTGTTTTTT

J gene: TRBJ2-5
D gene: .
clone size: .
V gene: TRBV7-9
CDR3 protein: CASSLTLGETQYF
CDR3 DNA: TGTGCCAGCAGCTTAACGTTGGGAGAGACCCAGTACTTC

J gene: TRBJ1-2
D gene: .
clone size: .
V gene: TRBV6-5
CDR3 protein: CASSYSPNYGYTF
CDR3 DNA: TGTGCCAGCAGTTACTCCCCTAACTATGGCTACACCTTC

J gene: TRBJ2-7
D gene: .
clone size: .
V gene: TRBV9
CDR3 protein: CASSEGGDGAYEQYF
CDR3 DNA: TGTGCCAGCAGCGAGGGCGGAGACGGAGCCTACGAGCAGTACTTC

J gene: TRBJ1-4
D gene: .
clone size: .
V gene: TRBV13
CDR3 protein: CASSPGGGNEKLFF
CDR3 DNA: TGTGCCAGCAGCCCCGGGGGAGGTAATGAAAAACTGTTTTTT

J gene: TRBJ2-3
D gene: TRBD2
clone size: .
V gene: TRBV28
CDR3 protein: CASSFSLAGGEDTQYF
CDR3 DNA: TGTGCCAGCAGTTTTTCCCTAGCGGGAGGAGAAGATACGCAGTATTTT

J gene: TRBJ2-1
D gene: .
clone size: .
V gene: TRBV27
CDR3 protein: CASSLSGPHNEQFF
CDR3 DNA: TGTGCCAGCAGTTTATCAGGGCCCCACAATGAGCAGTTCTTC

J gene: TRBJ1-2
D gene: .
clone size: .
V gene: TRBV5-6
CDR3 protein: CASSVGSASYGYTF
CDR3 DNA: TGTGCCAGCAGCGTTGGGTCCGCATCTTATGGCTACACCTTC

J gene: TRBJ2-3
D gene: TRBD2
clone size: .
V gene: TRBV5-6
CDR3 protein: CASSLVLAVNTDTQYF
CDR3 DNA: TGTGCCAGCAGCTTGGTACTAGCGGTTAACACAGATACGCAGTATTTT

J gene: TRBJ2-7
D gene: .
clone size: .
V gene: TRBV5-1
CDR3 protein: CASSSTGTTLYEQYF
CDR3 DNA: TGCGCCAGCAGCTCCACCGGGACAACCTTATACGAGCAGTACTTC

J gene: TRBJ2-7
D gene: .
clone size: .
V gene: TRBV7-8
CDR3 protein: CASSLPGQASSYEQYF
CDR3 DNA: TGTGCCAGCAGCTTACCCGGTCAGGCCAGCTCCTACGAGCAGTACTTC

J gene: TRBJ2-7
D gene: .
clone size: .
V gene: TRBV5-6
CDR3 protein: CASSLGPGQNYEQYF
CDR3 DNA: TGTGCCAGCAGCTTGGGGCCGGGACAAAACTACGAGCAGTACTTC

J gene: TRBJ2-2
D gene: .
clone size: .
V gene: TRBV2
CDR3 protein: CASSAKGQQVGTGELFF
CDR3 DNA: TGTGCCAGCAGTGCGAAGGGGCAGCAAGTCGGCACCGGGGAGCTGTTTTTT

J gene: TRBJ2-3
D gene: TRBD2
clone size: .
V gene: TRBV5-1
CDR3 protein: CASSLARVAGADTQYF
CDR3 DNA: TGCGCCAGCAGCTTGGCTAGGGTAGCGGGAGCAGATACGCAGTATTTT

J gene: TRBJ2-1
D gene: .
clone size: once
V gene: TRBV15
CDR3 protein: CATSTLRGPQEQFF
CDR3 DNA: TGTGCCACCAGCACCCTAAGGGGCCCCCAGGAGCAGTTCTTC

J gene: TRBJ2-2
D gene: .
clone size: .
V gene: TRBV6-6
CDR3 protein: CASRVTGTGELFF
CDR3 DNA: TGTGCCAGCAGAGTTACAGGAACCGGGGAGCTGTTTTTT

J gene: TRBJ1-4
D gene: .
clone size: .
V gene: TRBV7-9
CDR3 protein: CASSLAPVRVEDEKLFF
CDR3 DNA: TGTGCCAGCAGCTTAGCACCTGTCAGGGTAGAGGATGAAAAACTGTTTTTT

J gene: TRBJ2-7
D gene: TRBD1
clone size: .
V gene: TRBV4-1
CDR3 protein: CASSPWTGGYEQYF
CDR3 DNA: TGCGCCAGCAGCCCCTGGACAGGGGGCTACGAGCAGTACTTC

J gene: TRBJ2-3
D gene: .
clone size: .
V gene: TRBV27
CDR3 protein: CASSLRLPGGSGYTDTQYF
CDR3 DNA: TGTGCCAGCAGTTTACGCCTCCCCGGGGGTAGCGGTTACACAGATACGCAGTATTTT

J gene: TRBJ2-2
D gene: .
clone size: .
V gene: TRBV14
CDR3 protein: CASRQARTGELFF
CDR3 DNA: TGTGCCAGCCGCCAGGCGCGCACCGGGGAGCTGTTTTTT

J gene: TRBJ2-5
D gene: .
clone size: .
V gene: TRBV7-9
CDR3 protein: CASSQQSYDETQYF
CDR3 DNA: TGTGCCAGCAGCCAACAGAGTTATGACGAGACCCAGTACTTC

J gene: TRBJ2-6
D gene: .
clone size: .
V gene: TRBV11-2
CDR3 protein: CASSSRRANVLTF
CDR3 DNA: TGTGCCAGCAGCTCCCGGAGGGCCAACGTCCTGACTTTC

J gene: TRBJ1-5
D gene: .
clone size: once
V gene: TRBV19
CDR3 protein: CASKGDQGVYQPQHF
CDR3 DNA: TGTGCCAGTAAAGGGGATCAAGGCGTCTATCAGCCCCAGCATTTT

J gene: TRBJ2-1
D gene: TRBD2
clone size: .
V gene: TRBV6-6
CDR3 protein: CASSYGAGALNEQFF
CDR3 DNA: TGTGCCAGCAGTTACGGGGCGGGAGCGCTCAATGAGCAGTTCTTC

J gene: TRBJ2-1
D gene: TRBD2
clone size: .
V gene: TRBV5-4
CDR3 protein: CASSLKRERKNEQFF
CDR3 DNA: TGTGCCAGCAGCTTGAAGCGGGAGCGCAAGAATGAGCAGTTCTTC